The 16 T cell receptor beta chains given below trace back to one sample, sequenced in a study of OX40 agonist ivuxolimab in advanced cancers. TCRdb's table, derived via immunoSEQ multiplex PCR, lists solely in-frame clones and lacks some. The sample records about 71,000 clones, 94% being singletons. Sequences were derived from CD4+ or CD8+ T cells sorted from blood, sampled in a trial of the OX40 agonist ivuxolimab. Receptors were obtained from an adult with an advanced solid tumor such as melanoma, head and neck, liver or kidney cancer.

The chain is built from TRBV6-5 and TRBJ2-7; perhaps TRBD2 as D (5 bases). Trimming took 0 bases from V and 3 from J, leaving 15 bases between them. This CDR3 is 16 amino acids long. Germline V gene sequence: CDR1 MNHEY, CDR2 SVGAGI. The CDR3 here is CASSYSSGEVNYEQYF. CDR3 coding DNA: TGTGCCAGCAGTTACTCATCCGGGGAAGTTAACTACGAGCAGTACTTC.

The chain uses TRBV5-6 and TRBJ2-5; D may be TRBD2 (6 bases). The V and J ends lost 7 bases and 2 bases respectively, with 15 bases between them. Per the germline V gene, CDR1 is SGHDT and CDR2 is YYEEEE. The CDR3 is 14 amino acids. This CDR3 reads CASPRRDCQETQYF. CDR3 in DNA: TGTGCCAGCCCCCGGCGGGACTGTCAAGAGACCCAGTACTTC.

The rearrangement joins TRBV15 to TRBJ2-1; 7 positions match TRBD2. V gave up 8 bases and J gave up 6 bases; unmatched junction bases: 7. The CDR3 has 13 residues. Germline V lookup: CDR1 LNHNV, CDR2 YYDKDF (reference sequence). CDR3 in amino acids: CATLDGGSNEQFF. The CDR3 DNA follows: TGTGCCACCCTCGACGGGGGGTCCAATGAGCAGTTCTTC. Full variable domain (outside the CDR3, taken from reference TRBV15 and TRBJ2-1): DAMVIQNPRYQVTQFGKPVTLSCSQTLNHNVMYWYQQKSSQAPKLLFHYYDKDFNNEADTPDNFQSRRPNTSFCFLDIRSPGLGDTAMYLCATLDGGSNEQFFGPGTRLTVL.

This clone was counted a few times. V is TRBV5-5 and J is TRBJ1-1; no reliable D call. Per germline, CDR1 SGHKS and CDR2 YYEKEE (reference sequence). Trimming took off 0 bases at V and 0 bases at J, with 9 bases between the two ends. The length of the CDR3 is 15 residues. The CDR3 region is CASSLVGHLNTEAFF. DNA of the CDR3: TGTGCCAGCAGCTTGGTTGGGCACCTGAACACTGAAGCTTTCTTT.

This rearrangement joins TRBV4-3 to TRBJ2-3, with a possible D match to TRBD2 (6 bases). The V gene's germline CDR1 is LGHNA and CDR2 YSLEER. The CDR3 runs to 15 residues. The V end lost 0 bases, the J end lost 3 bases, and 10 bases lay between the germline ends. CDR3 protein: CASSQEGRGTDTQYF. In DNA form, the CDR3 reads TGCGCCAGCAGCCAAGAGGGGCGGGGTACAGATACGCAGTATTTT.

The chain has TRBV6-6 and TRBJ2-1, with D possibly matching TRBD2 (7 bases). The CDR3 runs 15 residues. Trimming cost V 0 bases and J 5 bases, with 11 bases left between them. The germline V gene encodes CDR1 MNHNY and CDR2 SVGAGI (reference sequence). The CDR3 sequence: CASSYSRGGDNEQFF. CDR3 DNA: TGTGCCAGCAGTTACTCGAGGGGGGGGGACAATGAGCAGTTCTTC.

The chain employs TRBV4-1 and TRBJ1-4; no definite D call. Germline V CDR1 and CDR2: MGHRA, YSYEKL. This CDR3 has 16 residues. V was pared by 0 bases and J by 6 bases, with 14 bases between. CDR3 nucleotides: TGCGCCAGCAGCCAAGATGCGAGAGAATTGTATGAAAAACTGTTTTTT. It yields the protein CASSQDARELYEKLFF.

V gene TRBV18 combines with J gene TRBJ2-7; TRBD1 might be the D (6 bases). Germline CDR1 reads KGHSH; CDR2 reads LQKENI. The CDR3 sequence is 19 residues long. Trimming took off 5 bases at V and 2 bases at J, with 28 bases between the two ends. Here the CDR3 DNA reads TGTGCCAGCTCAACGGACCAAGTGATCACAGGGCCCTTACCCTACGAGCAGTACTTC. This gives the protein CASSTDQVITGPLPYEQYF. Combining the CDR3 with reference TRBV18 and TRBJ2-7 gives the whole variable domain NAGVMQNPRHLVRRRGQEARLRCSPMKGHSHVYWYRQLPEEGLKFMVYLQKENIIDESGMPKERFSAEFPKEGPSILRIQQVVRGDSAAYFCASSTDQVITGPLPYEQYFGPGTRLTVT.

V and J are TRBV11-2 and TRBJ2-2; 7 bases match TRBD2. This CDR3 has 12 residues. CDR1 is SGHAT, CDR2 FQNNGV, per germline. V dropped 8 bases and J dropped 7; count of bases not matched to a gene: 4. The DNA of the CDR3 is TGTGCCAGCTTGGGGGGGAACGGGGAGCTGTTTTTT. It codes for CASLGGNGELFF.

Concerning this clone itself: Its ends do not fully match the called genes, so a read error is possible. V usage is TRBV5-1 and J usage is TRBJ2-3, with D hard to call. The CDR3 extends over 12 amino acids. Germline V gene lookup returns CDR1 SGHRS and CDR2 YFSETQ. The CDR3 loop reads CASSLQGIPEHF. In nucleotides, the CDR3 is TGCGCCAGCAGCCTACAAGGCATTCCGGAACATTTT.

The gene calls are TRBV7-2 and TRBJ1-1; no firm D call. This CDR3 comprises 14 residues. The V end was cut by 1 base, the J end by 4 bases, with 10 bases between. CDR1 and CDR2 from the germline V gene are SGHTA and FQGNSA. CDR3 residues: CASSLVGESTEAFF. The CDR3 nucleotides are TGTGCCAGCAGCTTAGTCGGGGAGAGCACTGAAGCTTTCTTT.

V gene TRBV19 combines with J gene TRBJ1-2, with D unclear. Germline CDR1 is LNHDA and CDR2 is SQIVND (reference sequence). V shed 6 bases and J shed 4 bases, with 12 bases lying between them. The CDR3 runs 13 residues. Written as DNA, the CDR3 is TGTGCCAGTAGCGAAAGCCGTATCTATGGCTACACCTTC. Protein sequence: CASSESRIYGYTF.

In its sample, this clone was seen a few times. This chain joins TRBV5-6 and TRBJ2-1; D gene uncertain. The CDR3 consists of 13 residues. The germline V and J ends were trimmed by 0 bases and 4 bases, with 5 bases remaining between them. The germline V gene has CDR1 SGHDT and CDR2 YYEEEE. CDR3 region: CASSLGAYNEQFF. CDR3 nucleotides: TGTGCCAGCAGCTTGGGAGCGTACAATGAGCAGTTCTTC.

CDR3 in amino acids: CASSEAMPRALNTEAFF. In DNA form, the CDR3 reads TGTGCCAGCAGTGAAGCGATGCCGAGGGCTCTGAACACTGAAGCTTTCTTT. The chain couples TRBV2 to TRBJ1-1; D remains ambiguous. The V end lost 0 bases, the J end lost 0 bases, and 14 bases lay between the germline ends. CDR1 and CDR2 from the germline V gene are SNHLY and FYNNEI. The CDR3 sequence is 17 residues long.

The chain has TRBV5-1 and TRBJ2-2, with D tentatively TRBD1 (6 bases). The germline V gene has CDR1 SGHRS and CDR2 YFSETQ. The CDR3 length is 14 residues. V was pared by 0 bases and J by 3 bases, with 6 bases between. CDR3 protein: CASSLAGDTGELFF. The CDR3 DNA follows: TGCGCCAGCAGCTTGGCAGGGGACACCGGGGAGCTGTTTTTT.

V and J are TRBV30 and TRBJ1-1; D gene unclear. The V end was cut by 6 bases, the J end by 2 bases, with 7 bases between. The CDR3 has 11 residues. Per germline, CDR1 GTSNPN and CDR2 SVGIG (reference sequence). The CDR3 coding sequence is TGTGCCTGCAACAGTAACACTGAAGCTTTCTTT. Its translation is CACNSNTEAFF.